This TCR beta chain was documented in a study of shared clonotypes between healthy human individuals. The CDR3 is 14 amino acids. Germline CDR1 reads SGHTA; CDR2 reads FQGTGA. Trimming left V 3 bases short and J 4 bases short, with 10 bases between. General study findings and limits: Naive CD4 clonotypes overlapped across a few donors at approximately 4.5%. How much donors shared clonotypes was expected to be affected by sequencing depth. Among non-shared clonotypes, generation probabilities were lower than among those shared by all four donors. Only blood was sampled, and tissue TCR repertoires likely differ from blood ones.

A word on this clone: Its antigen is unidentified.

Data came from immunoSEQ multiplex PCR; TCRdb stores just in-frame clones and leaves some out. Among about 2.1 million clones listed, about 93% were seen once. CD45RO negativity and positive selection for CCR7 defined naive CD8 cells, a population that excluded terminally differentiated effector memory CD45RA+ cells. The clonotype was recovered from a man aged 18 to 35 in good health. Some clones in this sample may be carry-over from other donors' samples. The chain is built from TRBV7-3 and TRBJ2-1; D might be TRBD2 (6 bases). Specimen: naive CD8+ T cells from PBMCs. CDR3 in amino acids: CASSLVADYNEQFF. The CDR3 DNA reads as TGTGCCAGCAGCTTGGTAGCGGATTACAATGAGCAGTTCTTC.